This entry describes one TCR beta chain. What it binds is not known. The method was immunoSEQ multiplex PCR; TCRdb's version includes in-frame clones alone and lacks a portion of them. Counted here are 130,000 to 150,000 clones, 90% occurring once; the ten biggest clones make up approximately 3.6%. The entry originates in a study of T cell responses to AZD1222 COVID-19 vaccine. The study, taken as a whole, reports: Spike-specific TCR breadth and depth went up after people got two AZD1222 doses. White British donors predominated, females outnumbered males, and clonal diversity was possibly underestimated. Mapped onto spike, vaccine-associated CD4 TCRs spanned it and were dominant at 160-218 and 743-854.

This CDR3 is 12 amino acids long. V lost 1 base to trimming and J lost 9 bases, with 4 bases between them. Germline CDR1 is LGHDT and CDR2 is YNNKEL (reference sequence). The receptor comes from an adult in good health. The chain has TRBV3-1 (or the pseudogene TRBV3-2) and TRBJ1-6; D is undetermined. The specimen comprised peripheral blood, sampled on day 0 of AZD1222 vaccination. The CDR3 spells CASSQGSSPLHF. The DNA for the CDR3 is TGTGCCAGCAGCCAAGGTAGTTCACCCCTCCACTTT.